These T cell receptor beta chains were read from a single sample in a study of blood T cell repertoires in COVID-19. Repertoires were generated with immunoSEQ multiplex PCR, while TCRdb's copy carries only in-frame clones and drops some. The data contain around 280,000 clones, 89% of them singletons. Sequencing was performed on PBMCs or T cells enriched from blood (not recorded which). These receptors originate from a woman between 35 and 50 years old who had recovered from COVID-19. CDR3s include the opening cysteine and the closing phenylalanine or tryptophan. Fields, in order: J gene, D gene, V gene, CDR3 protein, CDR3 DNA. A D gene is named only where the DNA matches it firmly.

TRBJ2-1 | TRBD1 | TRBV5-1 | CASSFQDRGWAEQFF | TGCGCCAGCAGCTTTCAGGACAGGGGCTGGGCGGAGCAGTTCTTC
TRBJ1-2 | NA | TRBV5-4 | CASSSAVNDYGYTF | TGTGCCAGCAGCTCGGCGGTCAATGACTATGGCTACACCTTC
TRBJ1-5 | NA | TRBV7-2 | CASSLVGAANQPQHF | TGTGCCAGCAGCTTAGTGGGGGCGGCTAATCAGCCCCAGCATTTT
TRBJ1-2 | TRBD1 | TRBV9 | CASSKTGTENYGYTF | TGTGCCAGCAGCAAGACCGGGACAGAAAACTATGGCTACACCTTC
TRBJ1-4 | TRBD1 | TRBV5-4 | CASSREGTGDEKLFF | TGTGCCAGCAGCCGGGAGGGGACAGGGGATGAAAAACTGTTTTTT
TRBJ2-5 | NA | TRBV19 | CASSSYPGTYQETQYF | TGTGCCAGTAGTAGCTACCCCGGGACATATCAAGAGACCCAGTACTTC
TRBJ1-5 | TRBD1 | TRBV7-3 | CASSQDRDQPQHF | TGTGCCAGCAGCCAGGACAGGGACCAGCCCCAGCATTTT
TRBJ1-2 | NA | TRBV9 | CASSAGVVDYGYTF | TGTGCCAGCAGCGCGGGGGTTGTCGACTATGGCTACACCTTC
TRBJ1-5 | NA | TRBV27 | CASSLSYNQPQHF | TGTGCCAGCAGCCTCTCTTACAATCAGCCCCAGCATTTT
TRBJ1-1 | NA | TRBV2 | CASSAQTVNTEAFF | TGTGCCAGCAGTGCCCAGACAGTGAACACTGAAGCTTTCTTT
TRBJ1-1 | NA | TRBV10-3 | CAYARQSNTEAFF | TGTGCCTACGCCCGTCAGTCCAACACTGAAGCTTTCTTT
TRBJ1-1 | NA | TRBV5-1 | CASSPVGGPAMNTEAFF | TGCGCCAGCAGCCCGGTTGGAGGGCCAGCAATGAACACTGAAGCTTTCTTT
TRBJ1-2 | NA | TRBV5-1 | CASSFDPTNYGYTF | TGCGCCAGCAGCTTCGACCCGACAAACTATGGCTACACCTTC
TRBJ2-3 | NA | TRBV11-2 | CASSFGFRGAPEDTQYF | TGTGCCAGCAGCTTTGGTTTCCGGGGGGCCCCTGAAGATACGCAGTATTTT
TRBJ2-6 | NA | TRBV9 | CASSVETVVSSGANVLTF | TGTGCCAGCAGCGTAGAAACAGTCGTAAGCTCTGGGGCCAACGTCCTGACTTTC
TRBJ2-7 | TRBD2 | TRBV6-5 | CASRKAGRDEQYF | TGTGCCAGCAGGAAAGCGGGAAGGGACGAGCAGTACTTC
TRBJ2-2 | TRBD1 | TRBV9 | CASSVTGGGDTGELFF | TGTGCCAGCAGCGTAACAGGGGGAGGAGACACCGGGGAGCTGTTTTTT
TRBJ1-6 | TRBD1 | TRBV3-1/TRBV3-2 | CASSHGQDAPLHF | TGTGCCAGCAGCCACGGACAGGACGCACCCCTCCACTTT
TRBJ1-1 | TRBD1 | TRBV14 | CASSQEGQGAGKAFF | TGTGCCAGCAGCCAAGAAGGACAGGGGGCAGGAAAAGCTTTCTTT
TRBJ1-5 | NA | TRBV30 | CAWSRAGRANQPQHF | TGTGCCTGGAGTAGGGCCGGCAGGGCAAATCAGCCCCAGCATTTT
TRBJ1-2 | TRBD1 | TRBV20-1 | CSASGPPGGYGYTF | TGCAGTGCTAGTGGCCCCCCAGGGGGATATGGCTACACCTTC
TRBJ1-5 | NA | TRBV18 | CASSPPLPVGVNQPQHF | TGTGCCAGCTCACCACCCCTCCCGGTAGGGGTTAATCAGCCCCAGCATTTT
TRBJ2-1 | TRBD1 | TRBV4-2 | CASSLTTGTGDNEQFF | TGTGCCAGCAGCCTTACCACCGGGACAGGGGACAATGAGCAGTTCTTC
TRBJ1-2 | TRBD1 | TRBV2 | CASLPGQEIYGYTF | TGTGCCAGTCTGCCGGGACAGGAGATTTATGGCTACACCTTC
TRBJ2-6 | TRBD1 | TRBV7-3 | CASSLTGVLASGANVLTF | TGTGCCAGCAGCCTCACAGGGGTATTAGCCTCTGGGGCCAACGTCCTGACTTTC
TRBJ1-2 | NA | TRBV28 | CASSSPTDPHYGYTF | TGTGCCAGCAGTTCCCCGACAGATCCTCACTATGGCTACACCTTC
TRBJ1-6 | TRBD1 | TRBV5-4 | CASSLIGQAYNSPLHF | TGTGCCAGCAGCCTGATTGGACAGGCTTATAATTCACCCCTCCACTTT
TRBJ1-3 | NA | TRBV15 | CATSRDVGLSRSGNTIYF | TGTGCCACCAGCAGAGATGTGGGACTTTCTAGGTCTGGAAACACCATATATTTT
TRBJ1-4 | TRBD1 | TRBV27 | CASSSHGQGAPGTNEKLFF | TGTGCCAGCAGTTCTCATGGACAGGGGGCGCCGGGAACTAATGAAAAACTGTTTTTT
TRBJ1-1 | NA | TRBV5-6 | CASSLGRDGAAFF | TGTGCCAGCAGCCTGGGCAGGGATGGTGCAGCTTTCTTT
TRBJ2-2 | TRBD1 | TRBV2 | CASSGTAGFGGELFF | TGTGCCAGCAGCGGGACAGCCGGGTTCGGCGGGGAGCTGTTTTTT
TRBJ1-2 | TRBD1 | TRBV6-5 | CASRRQGQNNYGYTF | TGTGCCAGCAGGCGACAGGGACAAAATAACTATGGCTACACCTTC
TRBJ2-7 | TRBD1 | TRBV30 | CAWETGQTYEQYF | TGTGCCTGGGAGACGGGACAGACCTACGAGCAGTACTTC
TRBJ1-6 | NA | TRBV2 | CASSELGQQSPLHF | TGTGCCAGCAGTGAACTGGGGCAGCAATCACCCCTCCACTTT
TRBJ2-7 | NA | TRBV7-2 | CASSLGSGKSSYEQYF | TGTGCCAGCAGCTTGGGGTCAGGGAAGAGCTCCTACGAGCAGTACTTC
TRBJ1-4 | NA | TRBV5-4 | CASSLQGGKLFF | TGTGCCAGCAGCTTGCAGGGAGGAAAACTGTTTTTT
TRBJ2-5 | NA | TRBV9 | CASSVRSAQETQYF | TGTGCCAGCAGCGTACGGTCTGCTCAAGAGACCCAGTACTTC
TRBJ2-3 | TRBD2 | TRBV7-3 | CASSLSGGASADTQYF | TGTGCCAGCAGCCTTAGCGGGGGGGCGTCGGCAGATACGCAGTATTTT
TRBJ1-5 | NA | TRBV6-5 | CASSYDRNQPQHF | TGTGCCAGCAGTTACGATCGGAATCAGCCCCAGCATTTT
TRBJ1-1 | NA | TRBV18 | CASSPPRTTVMEAFF | TGTGCCAGCTCACCACCGAGGACAACTGTTATGGAAGCTTTCTTT
TRBJ1-1 | NA | TRBV6-5 | CASRTGQHLGTEAFF | TGTGCCAGCAGGACCGGACAGCATCTGGGCACTGAAGCTTTCTTT
TRBJ1-1 | NA | TRBV9 | CASSAHLQGRVNTEAFF | TGTGCCAGCAGCGCCCATCTCCAGGGAAGGGTGAACACTGAAGCTTTCTTT
TRBJ1-2 | NA | TRBV6-5 | CASSYSQAGNYGYTF | TGTGCCAGCAGTTACTCTCAGGCAGGAAACTATGGCTACACCTTC
TRBJ1-5 | NA | TRBV7-9 | CASSLGEYSNQPQHF | TGTGCCAGCAGCTTAGGGGAGTATAGCAATCAGCCCCAGCATTTT